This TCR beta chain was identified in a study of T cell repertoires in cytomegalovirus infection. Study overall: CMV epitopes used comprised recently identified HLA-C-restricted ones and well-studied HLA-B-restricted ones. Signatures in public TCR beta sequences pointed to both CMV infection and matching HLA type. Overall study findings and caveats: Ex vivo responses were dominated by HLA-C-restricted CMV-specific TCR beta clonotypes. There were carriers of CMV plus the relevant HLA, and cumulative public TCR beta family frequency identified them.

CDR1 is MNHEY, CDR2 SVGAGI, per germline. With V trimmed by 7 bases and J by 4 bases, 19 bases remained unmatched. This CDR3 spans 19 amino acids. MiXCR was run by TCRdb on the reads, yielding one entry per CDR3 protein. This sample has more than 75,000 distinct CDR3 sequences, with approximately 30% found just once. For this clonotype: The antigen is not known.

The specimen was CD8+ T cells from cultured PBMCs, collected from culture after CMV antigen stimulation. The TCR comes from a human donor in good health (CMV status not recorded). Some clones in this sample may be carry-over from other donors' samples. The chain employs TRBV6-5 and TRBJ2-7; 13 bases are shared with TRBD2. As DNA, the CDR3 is TGTGCCAGCATCGAAATCCCCGGGACTAGCGGGGCCCGCTGGTACGAGCAGTACTTC. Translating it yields CASIEIPGTSGARWYEQYF.